These 10 T cell receptor beta chains share one sample of origin, sequenced in a study of T cells in Graves' hyperthyroidism and ophthalmopathy. RNA transcripts gave rise to amplified TCR beta CDR3 regions. The HTBI primer set served for first-round RT-PCR of the TCR CDR3. Each CDR3 protein gets one entry after TCRdb re-called the multiplex PCR reads with MiXCR. Of hundreds of thousands of distinct CDR3 sequences listed, just under 20% were seen once; the top ten hold 45% to 50%. The specimen was blood. The source is a middle-aged man with Graves' ophthalmopathy.

At least ten counts were recorded for this clonotype. V is TRBV2 and J is TRBJ2-7; 8 bases match TRBD2. This CDR3 comprises 17 residues. Germline-derived CDR1 and CDR2 are SNHLY and FYNNEI. The V gene end was trimmed by 3 bases and the J gene end by 3 bases; junction bases not matched to a gene: 13. The CDR3: CASSESSGRSHGYEQYF. The CDR3 DNA sequence: TGTGCCAGCAGTGAGTCGAGCGGGAGATCTCACGGCTACGAGCAGTACTTC.

The sample holds many counts of this clonotype. The chain links TRBV7-2 to TRBJ1-5; no definite D call. The CDR3 sequence is 15 residues long. The germline V gene encodes CDR1 SGHTA and CDR2 FQGNSA. V lost 1 base to trimming and J lost 3 bases, with 10 bases between them. The CDR3 here is CASSLEVSANQPQHF. The CDR3 DNA reads TGTGCCAGCAGCTTAGAGGTATCTGCCAATCAGCCCCAGCATTTT.

The rearrangement uses TRBV20-1 and TRBJ2-7; TRBD1 matches at 9 bases. Germline assignment: CDR1 DFQATT and CDR2 SNEGSKA (reference sequence). V was clipped by 4 bases and J by 5 bases; unmatched bases: 6. The CDR3 length is 13 residues. This chain's CDR3 is CSATGTGNHEQYF. The CDR3 bases are TGCAGTGCTACCGGGACAGGGAACCACGAGCAGTACTTC.

There are many counts of this clonotype. The CDR3 DNA reads as TGCAGTGCTAGTAGGGATGGAAGGGAAGAGACCCAGTACTTC. It specifies CSASRDGREETQYF. The chain recombines TRBV20-1 with TRBJ2-5; D is unclear. The CDR3 totals 14 residues. V was cut by 3 bases and J by 3 bases, with 14 bases left in between. Germline V gives CDR1 DFQATT, CDR2 SNEGSKA (reference sequence).

This clonotype was counted only a few times. V and J are TRBV7-3 and TRBJ2-7; D possibly corresponds to TRBD1 (6 bases). CDR3 size: 15 residues. Germline V lookup: CDR1 SGHTA, CDR2 FQGTGA. The V gene lost 1 base and the J gene lost 0 bases, with 10 bases spanning the gap. CDR3 region: CASSLKGEGSYEQYF. The CDR3 nucleotides are TGTGCCAGCAGCTTAAAGGGGGAAGGCTCCTACGAGCAGTACTTC.

The rearrangement links TRBV5-4 to TRBJ2-7; TRBD1 aligns across 8 bases. V lost 3 bases and J lost 5; bases outside the gene matches: 13. CDR1 and CDR2 from the germline V gene are SGHNT and YYREEE (reference sequence). CDR3 size: 16 residues. This chain's CDR3 is CASSSGQASSGNEQYF. The CDR3 DNA sequence: TGTGCCAGCAGCTCGGGACAGGCGTCGTCCGGGAACGAGCAGTACTTC.

The V and J genes are TRBV5-6 and TRBJ1-4; unclear D gene. Trimming took 1 base from V and 4 from J, leaving 8 bases between them. Germline V gene lookup returns CDR1 SGHDT and CDR2 YYEEEE. The CDR3 length is 14 residues. DNA of the CDR3: TGTGCCAGCAGCTTGACGGACCTTAATGAAAAACTGTTTTTT. Translating it yields CASSLTDLNEKLFF. The full variable domain, rest sourced from reference TRBV5-6 and TRBJ1-4, is DAGVTQSPTHLIKTRGQQVTLRCSPKSGHDTVSWYQQALGQGPQFIFQYYEEEERQRGNFPDRFSGHQFPNYSSELNVNALLLGDSALYLCASSLTDLNEKLFFGSGTQLSVL.

In this sample, this clonotype turned up many times. CDR3 DNA: TGTGCCAGCTCACCCCGGACACTATCGAACACTGAAGCTTTCTTT. It specifies CASSPRTLSNTEAFF. The rearrangement links TRBV18 to TRBJ1-1, with D maybe TRBD1 (5 bases). Germline V gene sequence: CDR1 KGHSH, CDR2 LQKENI. V lost 3 bases and J 1 base, leaving 12 bases between the germline ends. The CDR3 has 15 residues.

This clonotype was counted many times. The chain is built from TRBV7-6 and TRBJ2-5; D remains unclear. V gave up 1 base and J gave up 3 bases, with 9 bases separating them. The germline gives CDR1 SGHVS, CDR2 FNYEAQ. The CDR3 is made up of 14 amino acids. CDR3 DNA sequence: TGTGCCAGCAGCTTAGGATCGGTAAAAGAGACCCAGTACTTC. Its translation: CASSLGSVKETQYF.

The CDR3 reads CASSEAFRRTSGNTIYF. The CDR3 bases are TGTGCCAGCAGTGAAGCGTTTCGGCGGACCTCTGGAAACACCATATATTTT. The chain carries TRBV6-1 and TRBJ1-3; no reliable D call. This CDR3 is built from 17 residues. V lost 0 bases and J lost 0, with 12 bases in between. CDR1 is MNHNS and CDR2 is SASEGT in the germline V gene.